Listed below are T cell receptor beta chains from one sample, sequenced in a study of blood T cell repertoires in COVID-19. The method was immunoSEQ multiplex PCR; TCRdb's version includes in-frame clones alone and lacks a portion of them. The repertoire holds 56,000 or so clones, with 70% to 90% as singletons. Sequencing used peripheral blood. These receptors all come from a human donor in a cohort sampled during active COVID-19. The CDR3 runs from the conserved cysteine through the conserved F or W. A D gene is named only where the DNA matches it firmly. Clone size, where shown, is once, few, many, or a class for clones that have expanded.

TRBV5-5	-	TRBJ2-7	once	TGTGCCAGCAGCTTGAGCCCCTCCTACGAGCAGTACTTC	CASSLSPSYEQYF
TRBV9	-	TRBJ2-1	-	TGTGCCAGCAGCCGGGGTCCCACGACCGCTGAGCAGTTCTTC	CASSRGPTTAEQFF
TRBV7-6	TRBD2	TRBJ2-1	-	TGTGCCAGCAGCTTAGCAGCCGGGTCGCCGGGACTAGCAGGGAATGGGCAGTTCTTC	CASSLAAGSPGLAGNGQFF
TRBV5-6	-	TRBJ2-1	-	TGTGCCAGCAGCTTGGGGTGGGAGGCCTACAATGAGCAGTTCTTC	CASSLGWEAYNEQFF
TRBV19	TRBD1	TRBJ1-5	once	TGTGCCAGTAGTAGCATGGGACAGGGGGCTCAGCCCCAGCATTTT	CASSSMGQGAQPQHF
TRBV28	-	TRBJ2-7	-	TGTGCCAGTCACGGGACTCAAAAGTACTTC	CASHGTQKYF
TRBV5-4	-	TRBJ1-4	-	TGTGCCAGCAGCTTGGCCGGGACTACCGAAAATGAAAAACTGTTTTTT	CASSLAGTTENEKLFF
TRBV19	TRBD1	TRBJ1-6	-	TGTGCCAGTAGTACCGGACAGGGAGCCTATAATTCACCCCTCCACTTT	CASSTGQGAYNSPLHF
TRBV10-3	-	TRBJ1-5	-	TGTGCCATCGGGACAAACAATCAGCCCCAGCATTTT	CAIGTNNQPQHF
TRBV30	TRBD1	TRBJ2-3	-	TGTGCCTGGAGCCCCGGACAGGGGATTGGAACGGATACGCAGTATTTT	CAWSPGQGIGTDTQYF
TRBV30	-	TRBJ2-5	once	TGTGCCTGGAGCGGAGGTCTTCGGGAGACCCAGTACTTC	CAWSGGLRETQYF
TRBV29-1	-	TRBJ2-3	-	TGCAGCGTTGAATTTGGTCTAGGAGGCACAGATACGCAGTATTTT	CSVEFGLGGTDTQYF
TRBV20-1	-	TRBJ2-3	few	TGCAGTGCAGGGGTTACAGATACGCAGTATTTT	CSAGVTDTQYF
TRBV18	-	TRBJ2-7	once	TGTGCCAGCTCACGACCAGGACAGTCCTACGAGCAGTACTTC	CASSRPGQSYEQYF
TRBV5-1	TRBD2	TRBJ2-7	once	TGCGCCAGCAGCTTAGCGGGAGGCCCCAACTCCTTCTACGAGCAGTACTTC	CASSLAGGPNSFYEQYF
TRBV9	-	TRBJ1-2	-	TGTGCCAGCAGCCATAACCGCCGGGATATACCCTATGGCTACACCTTC	CASSHNRRDIPYGYTF
TRBV2	-	TRBJ2-7	-	TGTGCCAGCAGTGTACGGGCGCCGGGGTACGAGCAGTACTTC	CASSVRAPGYEQYF
TRBV23-1	-	TRBJ2-2	-	TGCGCCAGCAGTCAATTAGAAAGGGGGGGGACCGGGGAGCTGTTTTTT	CASSQLERGGTGELFF
TRBV24-1	-	TRBJ2-1	-	TGTGCCACCAGTGATACAGGATACAATGAGCAGTTCTTC	CATSDTGYNEQFF
TRBV5-6	TRBD2	TRBJ2-3	once	TGTGCCAGCAGCTTGGGCGGGGGGGCGGCAGATACGCAGTATTTT	CASSLGGGAADTQYF
TRBV30	TRBD2	TRBJ2-1	-	TGTGCCTGTGAGCGGGGGGGCAATGAGCAGTTCTTC	CACERGGNEQFF
TRBV19	TRBD2	TRBJ2-3	-	TGTGCCAGTAGTCCCTTCAGACTAGCCGATACGCAGTATTTT	CASSPFRLADTQYF
TRBV5-6	TRBD1	TRBJ2-5	-	TGTGCCAGCAGCAACGGACAGGTTGGAGAGACCCAGTACTTC	CASSNGQVGETQYF
TRBV9	-	TRBJ1-3	-	TGTGCCAGCAGCGTAGCATCGATCGGTGGAAACACCATATATTTT	CASSVASIGGNTIYF
TRBV2	TRBD2	TRBJ2-1	-	TGTGCCAGCAGGATAGGGACTAGCGGGAGAGGTGAGCAGTTCTTC	CASRIGTSGRGEQFF
TRBV5-1	TRBD2	TRBJ2-2	-	TGCGCCAGCAGCCCGGCCTCGGGGGGAGTCACCGGGGAGCTGTTTTTT	CASSPASGGVTGELFF
TRBV5-6	TRBD1	TRBJ2-2	few	TGTGCCAGCAGCACATACCGGACAGGGGTTGAGTACACCGGGGAGCTGTTTTTT	CASSTYRTGVEYTGELFF
TRBV6-6	TRBD2	TRBJ2-7	few	TGTGCCAGCAGTTACCAAGCGGGGGACTACGAGCAGTACTTC	CASSYQAGDYEQYF
TRBV29-1	TRBD1	TRBJ2-5	-	TGCAGCACCACAGGGGAAGGTTTTGAGACCCAGTACTTC	CSTTGEGFETQYF
TRBV7-9	-	TRBJ2-5	-	TGTGCCAGCAGCTTTCCAGGGGAAGAGACCCAGTACTTC	CASSFPGEETQYF
TRBV19	TRBD1	TRBJ2-7	-	TGTGCCAGTAGTGGACAGGGAGCGTCCTACGAGCAGTACTTC	CASSGQGASYEQYF
TRBV2	TRBD1	TRBJ2-2	-	TGTGCCAGCAGTGAGACAGGGGGAGGCACCGGGGAGCTGTTTTTT	CASSETGGGTGELFF
TRBV10-3	-	TRBJ1-1	-	TGTGCCATCAGTTATACAGGGTTGGACACTGAAGCTTTCTTT	CAISYTGLDTEAFF
TRBV11-2	TRBD1	TRBJ1-5	-	TGTGCCAGCAGTTACGACAGGGGGAATCAGCCCCAGCATTTT	CASSYDRGNQPQHF
TRBV25-1	-	TRBJ1-6	few	TGTGCCAGCAGTGAATCCGCAGGGTATGGTTCACCCCTCCACTTT	CASSESAGYGSPLHF
TRBV5-4	-	TRBJ1-2	-	TGTGCCAGCAGCTTGCGGGGCTATGGCTACACCTTC	CASSLRGYGYTF
TRBV9	TRBD2	TRBJ2-3	-	TGTGCCAGCAGCGGCGGGGGGGGACCCAATGTGCAGTATTTT	CASSGGGGPNVQYF
TRBV28	TRBD1	TRBJ1-5	few	TGTGCCAGCAGTTTCGAAGGCGGGACAGGAGGCAATCAGCCCCAGCATTTT	CASSFEGGTGGNQPQHF
TRBV19	TRBD1	TRBJ1-2	once	TGTGCCAGTAGTGATGACTCCGGGACAGGGGGCAGGTATGGCTACACCTTC	CASSDDSGTGGRYGYTF
TRBV2	-	TRBJ2-1	-	TGTGCCAGCAGGGTTCAGGGGTCTTGGCAGTTCTTC	CASRVQGSWQFF
TRBV5-4	TRBD1	TRBJ2-1	-	TGTGCCAGCAGCTGGGGACAGGGGCCCCCCGTCAATGAGCAGTTCTTC	CASSWGQGPPVNEQFF
TRBV12-3/TRBV12-4	TRBD1	TRBJ1-1	-	TGTGCCAGCAGTGACAGGGTAGCTGCTTTCTTT	CASSDRVAAFF
TRBV29-1	-	TRBJ2-3	-	TGCAGCGTTGATAGACTCAGCTCCCCAGATACGCAGTATTTT	CSVDRLSSPDTQYF
TRBV19	-	TRBJ2-6	-	TGTGCCAGTAGTATAGGGGGGCTCGGGGCCAACGTCCTGACTTTC	CASSIGGLGANVLTF
TRBV10-1	TRBD2	TRBJ2-7	-	TGCGCCAGCAGTGGCCCGGCGGGAGGGCCTCACGAGCAGTACTTC	CASSGPAGGPHEQYF
TRBV19	TRBD1	TRBJ1-1	-	TGTGCCAGTAGTATTCGGGACAGAATGAACACTGAAGCTTTCTTT	CASSIRDRMNTEAFF
TRBV18	-	TRBJ1-2	-	TGTGCCAGCTCACCACAGGGGACTAACTATGGCTACACCTTC	CASSPQGTNYGYTF
TRBV14	-	TRBJ2-7	few	TGTGCCAGCAGCCAACTCGTGGCAGGGGCCTACGAGCAGTACTTC	CASSQLVAGAYEQYF
TRBV19	TRBD1	TRBJ2-7	-	TGTGCCAGTAGTACCCGGACAGGGTCGCACGAGCAGTACTTC	CASSTRTGSHEQYF
TRBV28	TRBD1	TRBJ1-2	-	TGTGCCAGCAGTCCCCCGACAGGGGGGGGTGGCTACACCTTC	CASSPPTGGGGYTF
TRBV9	-	TRBJ1-6	once	TGTGCCAGCAGCGTAGGAGAGATTCAACCCTCCTCACCCCTCCACTTT	CASSVGEIQPSSPLHF
TRBV6-2/TRBV6-3	-	TRBJ2-4	-	TGTGCCAGCAGTTTCAGGGCGGTCAAAAACATTCAGTACTTC	CASSFRAVKNIQYF
TRBV19	-	TRBJ1-5	-	TGTGCCAGTAGTATAGAGGGAGTAACCTCCCAGTCGCCCCAGCATTTT	CASSIEGVTSQSPQHF
TRBV18	TRBD1	TRBJ1-1	-	TGTGCCAGCTCACTGGGACAGTTGAAGACTGAAGCTTTCTTT	CASSLGQLKTEAFF